The present entry profiles one TCR beta chain with its context. This specimen comes from a study of technical replicates of blood from four donors. The germline V gene has CDR1 SGHRS and CDR2 YFSETQ. There are 14 residues in the CDR3. With 2 bases clipped from V and 6 bases from J, the junction kept 4 bases outside the gene matches. Data came from immunoSEQ multiplex PCR; TCRdb stores just in-frame clones and leaves some out. The sample includes around 98,000 clones, 90% to 96% of them seen just once. The genes are TRBV5-1 and TRBJ2-3, with 9 nucleotides matching TRBD2. This TCR came from a human donor in good health. Sequences were obtained from T cells isolated from PBMCs. The CDR3 DNA reads as TGCGCCAGCAGCTTAGGCGGGGGGGAGGATACGCAGTATTTT. This sequence encodes CASSLGGGEDTQYF. The variable domain in full, completed from reference TRBV5-1 and TRBJ2-3, reads KAGVTQTPRYLIKTRGQQVTLSCSPISGHRSVSWYQQTPGQGLQFLFEYFSETQRNKGNFPGRFSGRQFSNSRSEMNVSTLELGDSALYLCASSLGGGEDTQYFGPGTRLTVL.